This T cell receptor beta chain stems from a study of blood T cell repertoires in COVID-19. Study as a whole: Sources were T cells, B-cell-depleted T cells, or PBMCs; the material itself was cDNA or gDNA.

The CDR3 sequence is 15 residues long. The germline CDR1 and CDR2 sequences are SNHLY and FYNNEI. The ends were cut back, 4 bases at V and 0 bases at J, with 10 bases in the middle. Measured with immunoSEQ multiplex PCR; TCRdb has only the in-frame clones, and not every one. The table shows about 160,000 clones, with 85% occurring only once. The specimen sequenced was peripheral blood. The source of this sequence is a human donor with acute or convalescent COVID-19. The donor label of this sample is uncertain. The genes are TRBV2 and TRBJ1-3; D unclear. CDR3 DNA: TGTGCCAGCAGTGGGGTCAGGTACTCTGGAAACACCATATATTTT. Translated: CASSGVRYSGNTIYF.